This T cell receptor (beta chain) originates from a study of cytomegalovirus exposure and HLA in healthy donors. Study information: The platform used for the roughly 130 validation repertoires matched that of the roughly 700 first-cohort repertoires, a later analysis reported. Whole-study findings and limits: There were 160 or so TCR beta chains listed as cytomegalovirus-associated. The tendency of first-cohort TCR clusters to co-occur in the roughly 120 validation repertoires was identified by a subsequent analysis.

The table came from immunoSEQ multiplex PCR; TCRdb's copy has only in-frame clones and leaves some out. The table includes 75,000 to 95,000 clones, about 96% detected once. In regard to this clone: Its antigen remains unknown.

V shed 0 bases and J 3 bases; nucleotides not matched to a gene: 1. The CDR3 contains 16 residues. CDR1 and CDR2 (germline): WNHNN, SYGVQD (reference sequence). The V gene is TRBV10-1, the J gene TRBJ2-1; 11 bases line up with TRBD2. The sequencing sample was made of PBMCs. The source of this sequence is a man aged 18 to 29 in good health and CMV-seronegative. CDR3 sequence reads: CASSESGTSGYNEQFF. CDR3 coding DNA: TGCGCCAGCAGTGAGTCCGGGACTAGCGGCTACAATGAGCAGTTCTTC.